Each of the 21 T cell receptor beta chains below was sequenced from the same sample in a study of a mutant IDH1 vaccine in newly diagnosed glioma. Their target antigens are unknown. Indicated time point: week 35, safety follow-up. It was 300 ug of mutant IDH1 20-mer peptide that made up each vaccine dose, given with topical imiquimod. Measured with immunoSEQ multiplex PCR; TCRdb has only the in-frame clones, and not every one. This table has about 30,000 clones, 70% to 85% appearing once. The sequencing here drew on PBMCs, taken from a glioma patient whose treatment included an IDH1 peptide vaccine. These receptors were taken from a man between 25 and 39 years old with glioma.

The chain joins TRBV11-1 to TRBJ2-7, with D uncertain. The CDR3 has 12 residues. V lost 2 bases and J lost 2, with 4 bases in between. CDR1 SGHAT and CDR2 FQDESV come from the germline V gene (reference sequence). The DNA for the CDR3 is TGTGCCAGCAGCTTAAAACCCTACGAGCAGTACTTC. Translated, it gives CASSLKPYEQYF.

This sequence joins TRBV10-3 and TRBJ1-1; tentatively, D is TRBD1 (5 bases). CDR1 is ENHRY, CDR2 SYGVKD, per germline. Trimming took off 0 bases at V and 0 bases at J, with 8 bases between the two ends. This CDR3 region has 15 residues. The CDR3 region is CAISESGDMNTEAFF. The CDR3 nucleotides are TGTGCCATCAGTGAGTCGGGGGATATGAACACTGAAGCTTTCTTT.

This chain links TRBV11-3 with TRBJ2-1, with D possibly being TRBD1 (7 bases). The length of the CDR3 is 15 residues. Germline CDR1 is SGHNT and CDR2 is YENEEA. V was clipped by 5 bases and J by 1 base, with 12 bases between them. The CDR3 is CASSRRGESYNEQFF. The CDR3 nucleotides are TGTGCCAGCAGCCGCAGGGGGGAGTCCTACAATGAGCAGTTCTTC.

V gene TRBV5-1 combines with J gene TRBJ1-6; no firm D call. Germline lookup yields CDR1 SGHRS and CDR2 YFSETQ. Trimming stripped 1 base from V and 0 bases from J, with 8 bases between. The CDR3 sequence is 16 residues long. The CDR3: CASSLSGNSYNSPLHF. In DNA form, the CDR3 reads TGCGCCAGCAGCTTGAGCGGAAACTCCTATAATTCACCCCTCCACTTT.

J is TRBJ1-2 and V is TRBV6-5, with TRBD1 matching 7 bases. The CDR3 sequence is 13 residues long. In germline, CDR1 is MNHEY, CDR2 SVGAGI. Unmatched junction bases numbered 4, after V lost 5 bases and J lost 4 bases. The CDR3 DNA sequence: TGTGCCAGCAGTCGACAGGGCACCTATGGCTACACCTTC. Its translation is CASSRQGTYGYTF.

This CDR3 reads CASSLSQGALNTEAFF. CDR3 sequence (DNA): TGTGCCAGCAGCTTGTCGCAGGGGGCCCTTAACACTGAAGCTTTCTTT. V and J are TRBV5-6 and TRBJ1-1, with 8 bases matching TRBD1. The CDR3 has 16 residues. J was trimmed by 2 bases and V by 1 base; bases with no gene match: 7. CDR1 is SGHDT, CDR2 YYEEEE, per germline.

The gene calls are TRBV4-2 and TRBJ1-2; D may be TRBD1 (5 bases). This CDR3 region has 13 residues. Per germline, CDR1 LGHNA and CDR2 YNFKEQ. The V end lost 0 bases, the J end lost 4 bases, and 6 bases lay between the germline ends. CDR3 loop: CASSQEGGYGYTF. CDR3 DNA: TGTGCCAGCAGCCAAGAGGGGGGCTATGGCTACACCTTC.

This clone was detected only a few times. The CDR3 nucleotides are TGCGCCAGCGTGGAGGGGATCGAGCAGTTCTTC. Translation: CASVEGIEQFF. V gene TRBV5-1 combines with J gene TRBJ2-1; tentative D call: TRBD2 (6 bases). Germline loops: CDR1 SGHRS, CDR2 YFSETQ. The CDR3 consists of 11 residues. V lost 7 bases and J 10 bases, leaving 12 bases between the germline ends.

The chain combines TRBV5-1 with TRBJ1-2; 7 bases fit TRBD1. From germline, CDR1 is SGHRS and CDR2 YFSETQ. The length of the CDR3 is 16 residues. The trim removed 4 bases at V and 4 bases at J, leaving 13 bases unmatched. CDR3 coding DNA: TGCGCCAGCAGCGCTTCTGGGACAGCGGATTTCTATGGCTACACCTTC. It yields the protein CASSASGTADFYGYTF.

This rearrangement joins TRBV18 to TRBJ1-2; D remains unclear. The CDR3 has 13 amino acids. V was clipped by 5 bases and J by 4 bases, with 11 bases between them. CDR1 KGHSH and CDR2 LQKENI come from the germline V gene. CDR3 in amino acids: CASSERLRYGYTF. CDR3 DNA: TGTGCCAGCTCAGAACGACTTCGCTATGGCTACACCTTC.

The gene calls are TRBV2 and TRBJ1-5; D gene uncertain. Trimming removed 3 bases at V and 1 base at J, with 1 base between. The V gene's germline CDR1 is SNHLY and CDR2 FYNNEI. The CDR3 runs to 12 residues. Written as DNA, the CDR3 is TGTGCCAGCAGTGAGAGCAATCAGCCCCAGCATTTT. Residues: CASSESNQPQHF.

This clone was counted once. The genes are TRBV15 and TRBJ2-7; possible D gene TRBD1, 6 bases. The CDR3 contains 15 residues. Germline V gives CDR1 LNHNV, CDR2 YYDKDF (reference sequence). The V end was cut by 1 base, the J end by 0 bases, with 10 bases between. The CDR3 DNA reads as TGTGCCACCAGCAGAGGCCCACAGGGCTCCTACGAGCAGTACTTC. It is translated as CATSRGPQGSYEQYF.

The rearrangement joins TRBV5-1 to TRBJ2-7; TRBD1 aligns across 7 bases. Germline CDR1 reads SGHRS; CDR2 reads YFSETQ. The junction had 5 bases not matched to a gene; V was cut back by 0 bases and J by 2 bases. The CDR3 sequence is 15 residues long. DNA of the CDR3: TGCGCCAGCAGCTTGGGCCAGGGGGTTACCTACGAGCAGTACTTC. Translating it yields CASSLGQGVTYEQYF.

The CDR3 loop reads CASSYAEPTDTQYF. The CDR3 region has the DNA TGTGCCAGCAGTTACGCGGAGCCCACAGATACGCAGTATTTT. The chain is built from TRBV6-6 and TRBJ2-3; D is ambiguous. The germline V gene has CDR1 MNHNY and CDR2 SVGAGI (reference sequence). The CDR3 loop spans 14 amino acids. Trimming cost V 2 bases and J 2 bases, with 8 bases left between them.

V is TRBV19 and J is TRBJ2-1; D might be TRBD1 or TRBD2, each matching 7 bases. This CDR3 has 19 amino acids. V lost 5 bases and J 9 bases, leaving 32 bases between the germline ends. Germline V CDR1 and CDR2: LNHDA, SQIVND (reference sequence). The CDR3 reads CASSSRGGGARAGVVEQFF. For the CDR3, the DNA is TGTGCCAGTAGTTCCCGGGGAGGGGGCGCCCGGGCGGGAGTGGTTGAGCAGTTCTTC.

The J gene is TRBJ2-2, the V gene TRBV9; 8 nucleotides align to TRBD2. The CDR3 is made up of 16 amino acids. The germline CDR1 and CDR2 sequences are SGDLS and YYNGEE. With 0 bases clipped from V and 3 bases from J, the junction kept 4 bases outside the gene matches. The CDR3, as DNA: TGTGCCAGCAGCGTAGGGGACGGGAGGGACACCGGGGAGCTGTTTTTT. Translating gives CASSVGDGRDTGELFF.

CDR3 residues: CASSSPPSYEQYF. The CDR3 DNA is TGCGCCAGCAGTTCCCCCCCATCGTACGAGCAGTACTTC. The chain recombines TRBV10-1 with TRBJ2-7, with D unresolved. Germline CDR1 and CDR2: WNHNN and SYGVQD (reference sequence). The ends were cut back, 5 bases at V and 4 bases at J, with 12 bases in the middle. This CDR3 is built from 13 residues.

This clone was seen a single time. The CDR3, as DNA: TGTGCCAGCAGCTTGGGGCAATCCGGGGCGGGGTATGGCTACACCTTC. Translated, it gives CASSLGQSGAGYGYTF. This sequence joins TRBV5-4 and TRBJ1-2, with D possibly being TRBD1 (5 bases). Per the germline V gene, CDR1 is SGHNT and CDR2 is YYREEE (reference sequence). V lost 0 bases and J lost 5, with 17 bases in between. The CDR3 contains 16 residues.

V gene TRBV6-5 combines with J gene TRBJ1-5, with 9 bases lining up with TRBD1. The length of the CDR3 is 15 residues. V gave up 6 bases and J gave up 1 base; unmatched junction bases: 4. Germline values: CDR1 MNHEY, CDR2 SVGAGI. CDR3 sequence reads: CASSLTGGSNQPQHF. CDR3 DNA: TGTGCCAGCAGCCTTACAGGGGGCAGCAATCAGCCCCAGCATTTT.

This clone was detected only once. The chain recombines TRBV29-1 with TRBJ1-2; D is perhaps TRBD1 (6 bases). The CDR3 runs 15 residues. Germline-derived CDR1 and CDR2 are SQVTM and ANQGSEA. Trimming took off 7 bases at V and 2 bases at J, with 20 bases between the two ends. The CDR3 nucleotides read TGCAGCGCCGGGGACAACCGTAAAATGAACTATGGCTACACCTTC. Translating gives CSAGDNRKMNYGYTF.

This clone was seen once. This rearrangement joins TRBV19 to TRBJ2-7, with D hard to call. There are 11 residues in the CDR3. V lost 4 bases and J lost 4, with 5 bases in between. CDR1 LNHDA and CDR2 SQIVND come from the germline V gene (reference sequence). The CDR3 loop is CASSNLYEQYF. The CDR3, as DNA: TGTGCCAGTAGTAACCTATACGAGCAGTACTTC.